The TCR beta chain under discussion was sequenced for a study of CD8 T cells in ankylosing spondylitis. Making the TCR beta libraries involved quantitative 5'-RACE with molecular barcodes. TCRdb reprocessed the 5' RACE reads via MiXCR and lists one record per CDR3 protein. The table has 200,000 to 250,000 distinct CDR3 sequences, around 11% seen once. V lost 2 bases to trimming and J lost 5 bases; unmatched junction nucleotides: 9. This CDR3 has 15 amino acids. Germline CDR1 reads SGDLS; CDR2 reads YYNGEE. This clonotype was seen repeatedly, ten times or more. Its specificity is unknown. Study-wide results and caveats: From matched ankylosing spondylitis synovial fluid, disease-linked clones were reportedly recovered at significantly enriched levels. Some motif variants had been reported before (in reactive arthritis synovial fluid and blood).

The V and J genes are TRBV9 and TRBJ2-5; 7 bases map to TRBD1. Sequences were obtained from blood, either unsorted or a sorted T cell fraction (not recorded which). The receptor comes from a male donor with ankylosing spondylitis or in good health (not recorded which). CDR3 protein: CASSVTGDPSETQYF. DNA of the CDR3: TGTGCCAGCAGCGTCACAGGGGACCCTTCGGAGACCCAGTACTTC.